This record covers a single T cell receptor beta chain. No antigen is known for it. Here immunoSEQ multiplex PCR was the method, and the copy in TCRdb shows in-frame clones only, minus some. The repertoire includes some 100,000 clones, roughly 91% of them detected once, and around 11% sits in the top ten. These data belong to a study of siplizumab effects on memory and regulatory T cells. General study results and limits: Controls showed an average of 26.9% Treg-derived mappable alloreactive CD4+ clones, while siplizumab showed about 71%. Unstimulated subset assignment was obtained for only a minor fraction of alloreactive clones. Confirmatory evidence of suppressive function in proliferating siplizumab-culture Tregs was not obtained.

V gave up 0 bases and J gave up 2 bases, with 13 bases separating them. From germline, CDR1 is MGHRA and CDR2 YSYEKL. The CDR3 totals 17 residues. This sequence was found in a human donor in good health. This chain connects TRBV4-1 to TRBJ2-2, with D unresolved. The sequenced sample was non-Treg CD4+ T cells sorted from blood. The CDR3 region is CASSQDIATLNTGELFF. Written as DNA, the CDR3 is TGCGCCAGCAGCCAAGATATTGCGACACTTAACACCGGGGAGCTGTTTTTT.